The 18 T cell receptor beta chains listed next were all sequenced from one sample in a study of T cell responses to AZD1222 COVID-19 vaccine. Libraries were prepared by immunoSEQ multiplex PCR; TCRdb keeps only in-frame clonotypes and omits some of them. Of about 190,000 clones in the sample, about 90% were seen once. Here the sequenced sample was peripheral blood, taken on day 0 of MenACWY control vaccination. These TCRs come from an adult in good health.

In the case of this clone: Other DNA sequences in this sample translate to the same CDR3. The rearrangement links TRBV9 to TRBJ2-7; 9 bases match TRBD1. The CDR3 loop spans 14 amino acids. Trimming cost V 2 bases and J 4 bases; bases outside gene matches: 4. Germline lookup yields CDR1 SGDLS and CDR2 YYNGEE. The CDR3 sequence is CASSVAGQGYEQYF. In DNA, the CDR3 is TGTGCCAGCAGCGTGGCGGGACAGGGTTACGAGCAGTACTTC. Full variable domain (missing parts from reference TRBV9 and TRBJ2-7): DSGVTQTPKHLITATGQRVTLRCSPRSGDLSVYWYQQSLDQGLQFLIQYYNGEERAKGNILERFSAQQFPDLHSELNLSSLELGDSALYFCASSVAGQGYEQYFGPGTRLTVT.

The chain joins TRBV28 to TRBJ1-2; 11 nucleotides line up with TRBD1. CDR3 length: 14 residues. Trimming removed 5 bases from V and 5 bases from J; junction bases left unmatched: 4. The germline V gene has CDR1 MDHEN and CDR2 SYDVKM. For the CDR3, the DNA is TGTGCCAGCAGTGGACAGGGGGCTCTTTATGGCTACACCTTC. Translated, it gives CASSGQGALYGYTF.

This clone was detected only a few times. This chain's CDR3 is CAWSVGQRDTGELFF. In nucleotides, the CDR3 is TGTGCCTGGAGTGTAGGACAGCGGGACACCGGGGAGCTGTTTTTT. The rearrangement uses TRBV30 and TRBJ2-2, with D perhaps matching TRBD1 or TRBD2 (6 bases each). V was cut by 0 bases and J by 3 bases, with 11 bases left in between. CDR3 length equals 15 residues. Germline values: CDR1 GTSNPN, CDR2 SVGIG (reference sequence).

The chain is built from TRBV20-1 and TRBJ2-3, with unresolved D. V lost 5 bases, J lost 6 bases, and 9 bases lay in between. The CDR3 sequence is 11 residues long. CDR1 is DFQATT, CDR2 SNEGSKA, per germline (reference sequence). The CDR3 protein is CSALSLDTQYF. The CDR3 DNA reads TGCAGTGCTCTCTCTCTGGATACGCAGTATTTT.

This clone was detected a few times. The gene calls are TRBV4-3 and TRBJ2-6, with 7 bases lining up with TRBD1. Trimming removed 2 bases from V and 0 bases from J; junction bases left unmatched: 4. Germline V gene lookup returns CDR1 LGHNA and CDR2 YSLEER. This CDR3 has 17 amino acids. This CDR3 reads CASSQRDSNSGANVLTF. The CDR3 DNA reads as TGCGCCAGCAGCCAAAGGGACAGCAACTCTGGGGCCAACGTCCTGACTTTC.

The chain is built from TRBV28 and TRBJ2-7, with a weak D call TRBD1 (5 bases). Germline values: CDR1 MDHEN, CDR2 SYDVKM. The CDR3 is made up of 15 amino acids. V was cut by 5 bases and J by 3 bases, with 17 bases left in between. CDR3 in amino acids: CASSVIGSGIYEQYF. The CDR3 coding sequence is TGTGCCAGCAGTGTAATAGGGTCAGGGATCTACGAGCAGTACTTC.

J is TRBJ1-5 and V is TRBV28, with D perhaps TRBD1 (6 bases). Germline V CDR1 and CDR2: MDHEN, SYDVKM. V lost 7 bases to trimming and J lost 4 bases, with 14 bases between them. The CDR3 consists of 14 residues. In DNA, the CDR3 is TGTGCCAGCACTATCCCAGGGGTTAATCAGCCCCAGCATTTT. Residues: CASTIPGVNQPQHF. The full variable domain, with the rest looked up from reference TRBV28 and TRBJ1-5, is DVKVTQSSRYLVKRTGEKVFLECVQDMDHENMFWYRQDPGLGLRLIYFSYDVKMKEKGDIPEGYSVSREKKERFSLILESASTNQTSMYLCASTIPGVNQPQHFGDGTRLSIL.

This sequence joins TRBV11-2 and TRBJ1-1; 10 bases align to TRBD1. The CDR3 covers 16 residues. CDR1 is SGHAT and CDR2 is FQNNGV in the germline V gene. Losses at the gene ends were 5 bases for V and 3 bases for J; bases not matched to a gene: 9. The CDR3 nucleotides are TGTGCCAGCAGCCCGACAGGGGGCGCTTCTCACACTGAAGCTTTCTTT. Its protein product is CASSPTGGASHTEAFF.

V and J are TRBV7-2 and TRBJ2-7; D remains unclear. Germline CDR1 and CDR2: SGHTA and FQGNSA. V was cut by 0 bases and J by 6 bases, with 12 bases left in between. The CDR3 contains 14 residues. CDR3: CASSLASLYGEQYF. The CDR3 DNA follows: TGTGCCAGCAGCTTAGCAAGTTTGTACGGCGAGCAGTACTTC.

The table lists this clone with a few counts. The V gene is TRBV7-9, the J gene TRBJ2-2; maybe TRBD2 (5 bases). V gave up 2 bases and J gave up 5 bases, with 12 bases separating them. There are 15 residues in the CDR3. CDR1 is SEHNR, CDR2 FQNEAQ, per germline (reference sequence). The DNA of the CDR3 is TGTGCCAGCAGCTTAATCCGGGAAGGAACCGGGGAGCTGTTTTTT. This codes for CASSLIREGTGELFF.

This clone has just a few counts. Other DNA sequences in this sample translate to the same CDR3. This rearrangement joins TRBV7-3 to TRBJ2-3; tentatively, D is TRBD1 (6 bases). Trimming removed 0 bases from V and 0 bases from J, with 10 bases in between. Germline lookup yields CDR1 SGHTA and CDR2 FQGTGA. This CDR3 has 16 amino acids. CDR3 nucleotide sequence: TGTGCCAGCAGCTTAACGTTAGGGGGAAGCACAGATACGCAGTATTTT. This translates into CASSLTLGGSTDTQYF.

The chain combines TRBV9 with TRBJ2-7; maybe TRBD1 (6 bases). The germline V and J ends were trimmed by 4 bases and 2 bases, with 16 bases remaining between them. The CDR3 has 15 residues. Germline lookup yields CDR1 SGDLS and CDR2 YYNGEE. CDR3 residues: CASSPWTTGTYEQYF. The CDR3 bases are TGTGCCAGCAGCCCTTGGACAACAGGGACCTACGAGCAGTACTTC.

The chain uses TRBV5-5 and TRBJ2-5; the match to TRBD2 covers 7 bases. CDR3 length: 16 amino acids. Unmatched junction bases numbered 7, after V lost 0 bases and J lost 2 bases. Germline V gene lookup returns CDR1 SGHKS and CDR2 YYEKEE (reference sequence). CDR3 sequence reads: CASSLGGGAGQETQYF. In DNA, the CDR3 is TGTGCCAGCAGCTTGGGCGGGGGAGCGGGGCAAGAGACCCAGTACTTC.

The J gene is TRBJ2-3, the V gene TRBV28, with a weak D call TRBD2 (5 bases). The V gene's germline CDR1 is MDHEN and CDR2 SYDVKM. The V gene lost 6 bases and the J gene lost 0 bases, with 16 bases spanning the gap. The length of the CDR3 is 16 residues. CDR3 residues: CASRGESILSTDTQYF. The DNA for the CDR3 is TGTGCCAGCAGGGGAGAGTCAATCCTCAGCACAGATACGCAGTATTTT.

The V and J genes are TRBV5-6 and TRBJ2-7; D perhaps matches TRBD1 (6 bases). The CDR3 is 12 amino acids. Germline V gene lookup returns CDR1 SGHDT and CDR2 YYEEEE. V was clipped by 3 bases and J by 6 bases, with 10 bases between them. This chain's CDR3 is CASSSGQSEQYF. The DNA of the CDR3 is TGTGCCAGCAGCTCCGGACAGAGCGAGCAGTACTTC.

V usage is TRBV28 and J usage is TRBJ1-3; D is ambiguous. V was cut by 6 bases and J by 0 bases, with 9 bases left in between. Germline-derived CDR1 and CDR2 are MDHEN and SYDVKM. This CDR3 region has 14 residues. This CDR3 is CASSPVISGNTIYF. The DNA of the CDR3 is TGTGCCAGCAGCCCAGTTATCTCTGGAAACACCATATATTTT. The full variable domain, its missing parts supplied by reference TRBV28 and TRBJ1-3, is DVKVTQSSRYLVKRTGEKVFLECVQDMDHENMFWYRQDPGLGLRLIYFSYDVKMKEKGDIPEGYSVSREKKERFSLILESASTNQTSMYLCASSPVISGNTIYFGEGSWLTVV.

The chain joins TRBV5-4 to TRBJ2-1, with D possibly matching TRBD1 (5 bases). The V gene's germline CDR1 is SGHNT and CDR2 YYREEE (reference sequence). With 4 bases removed from V and 0 bases from J, the gap between germline ends came to 14 bases. CDR3 size: 16 residues. CDR3 bases: TGTGCCAGCAGCCAGATCAGGGTTAGCTCCTACAATGAGCAGTTCTTC. Protein product: CASSQIRVSSYNEQFF.

This sequence joins TRBV6-2 or TRBV6-3 and TRBJ2-1; the D is unclear. CDR3 length: 11 amino acids. Between the trimmed V and J ends, which lost 5 bases and 9 bases, there was a span of 8 bases. Germline values: CDR1 MNHEY, CDR2 SVGEGT. This chain's CDR3 is CASSNLGEQFF. The CDR3 nucleotides read TGTGCCAGCAGTAATCTAGGTGAGCAGTTCTTC.